The clone carrying this TCR beta chain appeared a few times. Its antigen is undetermined. Germline V lookup: CDR1 SGHVS, CDR2 FQNEAQ. Trimming removed 5 bases at V and 5 bases at J, with 18 bases between. This CDR3 spans 16 amino acids. The data originate from a study of beta chain features in type 1 diabetes. The study reverse transcribed the entire isolated RNA, so it sequenced expressed TCRB transcripts. The method was immunoSEQ multiplex PCR; TCRdb's version includes in-frame clones alone and lacks a portion of them. This table has roughly 400,000 clones, roughly 16% appearing once. Overall study results and limits: High TCR expression in some cells could lead to their over-representation in cDNA sequencing.

The origin of this receptor is a woman between 18 and 29 years old in good health. The chain carries TRBV7-8 and TRBJ1-4, with D perhaps TRBD1 (6 bases). Specimen: naive CD4+ T cells from blood. The CDR3 DNA follows: TGTGCCAGCAGCCCAACAAGACAGGCAGGAAATGAAAAACTGTTTTTT. Residues: CASSPTRQAGNEKLFF.